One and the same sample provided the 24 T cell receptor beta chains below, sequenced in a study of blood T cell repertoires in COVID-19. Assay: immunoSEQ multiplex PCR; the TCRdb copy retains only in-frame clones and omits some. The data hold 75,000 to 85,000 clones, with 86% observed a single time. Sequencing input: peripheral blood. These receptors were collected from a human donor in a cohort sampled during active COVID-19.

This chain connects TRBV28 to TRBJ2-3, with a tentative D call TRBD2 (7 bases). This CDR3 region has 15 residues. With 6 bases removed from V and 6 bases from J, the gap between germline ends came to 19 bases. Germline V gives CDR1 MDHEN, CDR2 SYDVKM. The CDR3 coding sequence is TGTGCCAGCAGCCCCGTGGGGGGGGCAGCGGATACGCAGTATTTT. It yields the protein CASSPVGGAADTQYF.

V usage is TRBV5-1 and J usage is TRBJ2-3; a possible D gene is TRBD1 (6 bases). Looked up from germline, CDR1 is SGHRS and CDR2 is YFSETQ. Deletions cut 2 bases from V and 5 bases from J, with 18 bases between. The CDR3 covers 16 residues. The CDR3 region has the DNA TGCGCCAGCAGCTTCGGAACAGGGAGTTATAAAGATACGCAGTATTTT. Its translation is CASSFGTGSYKDTQYF. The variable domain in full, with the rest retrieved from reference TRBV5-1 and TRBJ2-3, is KAGVTQTPRYLIKTRGQQVTLSCSPISGHRSVSWYQQTPGQGLQFLFEYFSETQRNKGNFPGRFSGRQFSNSRSEMNVSTLELGDSALYLCASSFGTGSYKDTQYFGPGTRLTVL.

The CDR3, as DNA: TGTGCCAGCAGACTAGCGGGGGGCCGGGATGAGCAGTTCTTC. This encodes CASRLAGGRDEQFF. The J gene is TRBJ2-1, the V gene TRBV13; 12 bases are a match to TRBD2. The CDR3 loop spans 14 amino acids. Germline V gene data show CDR1 as PRHDT and CDR2 as FYEKMQ (reference sequence). J lost 8 bases, V lost 6 bases, and 5 bases had no gene match.

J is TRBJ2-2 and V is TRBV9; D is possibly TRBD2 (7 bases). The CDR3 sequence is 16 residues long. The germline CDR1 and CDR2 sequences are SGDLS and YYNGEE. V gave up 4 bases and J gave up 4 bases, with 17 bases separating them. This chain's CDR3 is CASSSLGGGFTGELFF. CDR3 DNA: TGTGCCAGCAGCTCACTAGGGGGGGGATTCACCGGGGAGCTGTTTTTT.

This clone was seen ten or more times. DNA for the CDR3: TGTGCCAGTAGTATGACATTAGGCTCACCCCTCCACTTT. It encodes CASSMTLGSPLHF. The chain recombines TRBV19 with TRBJ1-6; no clear D gene. Germline-derived CDR1 and CDR2 are LNHDA and SQIVND (reference sequence). The CDR3 runs to 13 residues. Trimming removed 3 bases at V and 10 bases at J, with 10 bases between.

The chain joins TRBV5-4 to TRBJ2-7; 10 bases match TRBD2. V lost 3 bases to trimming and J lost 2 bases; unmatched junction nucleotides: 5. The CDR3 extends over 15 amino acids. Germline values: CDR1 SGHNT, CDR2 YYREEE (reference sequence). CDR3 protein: CASSWGLATTYEQYF. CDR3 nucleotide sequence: TGTGCCAGCAGCTGGGGACTAGCGACCACCTACGAGCAGTACTTC.

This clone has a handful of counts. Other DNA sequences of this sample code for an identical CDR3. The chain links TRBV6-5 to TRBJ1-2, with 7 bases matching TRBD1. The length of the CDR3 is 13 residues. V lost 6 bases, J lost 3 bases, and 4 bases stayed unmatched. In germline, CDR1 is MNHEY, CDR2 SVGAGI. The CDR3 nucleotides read TGTGCCAGCAGAACAGACAGGGACTATGGCTACACCTTC. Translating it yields CASRTDRDYGYTF.

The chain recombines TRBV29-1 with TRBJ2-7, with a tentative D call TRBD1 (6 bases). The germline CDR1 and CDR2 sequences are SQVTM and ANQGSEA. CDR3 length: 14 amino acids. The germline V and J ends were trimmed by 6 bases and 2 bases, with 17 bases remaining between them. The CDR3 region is CSVQQGPFTYEQYF. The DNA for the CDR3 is TGCAGCGTGCAACAGGGTCCCTTCACCTACGAGCAGTACTTC.

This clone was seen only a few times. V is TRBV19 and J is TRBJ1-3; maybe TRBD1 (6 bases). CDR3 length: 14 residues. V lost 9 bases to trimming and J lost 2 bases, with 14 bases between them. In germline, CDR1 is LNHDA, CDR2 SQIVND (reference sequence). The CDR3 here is CASYKQGTGNTIYF. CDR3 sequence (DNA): TGTGCCAGCTATAAACAGGGAACTGGAAACACCATATATTTT.

CDR3 amino acids: CASSSLAGITGELFF. As DNA, the CDR3 is TGTGCCAGCAGCTCACTAGCGGGAATCACCGGGGAGCTGTTTTTT. The rearrangement uses TRBV7-9 and TRBJ2-2, with 10 positions matching TRBD2. The CDR3 covers 15 residues. The V gene end was trimmed by 4 bases and the J gene end by 4 bases; junction bases not matched to a gene: 3. In germline, CDR1 is SEHNR, CDR2 FQNEAQ (reference sequence).

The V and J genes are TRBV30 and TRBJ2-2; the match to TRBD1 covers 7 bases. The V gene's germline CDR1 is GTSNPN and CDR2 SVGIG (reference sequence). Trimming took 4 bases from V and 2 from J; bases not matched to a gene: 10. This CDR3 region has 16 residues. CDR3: CAWTGGLLSNTGELFF. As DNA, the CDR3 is TGTGCCTGGACAGGGGGTCTTCTCTCTAACACCGGGGAGCTGTTTTTT. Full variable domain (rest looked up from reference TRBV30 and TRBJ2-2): SQTIHQWPATLVQPVGSPLSLECTVEGTSNPNLYWYRQAAGRGLQLLFYSVGIGQISSEVPQNLSASRPQDRQFILSSKKLLLSDSGFYLCAWTGGLLSNTGELFFGEGSRLTVL.

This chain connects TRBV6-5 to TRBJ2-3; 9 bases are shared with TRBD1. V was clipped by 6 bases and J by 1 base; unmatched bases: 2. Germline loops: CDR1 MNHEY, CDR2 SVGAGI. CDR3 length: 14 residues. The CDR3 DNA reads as TGTGCCAGCAGGCGGGACAGGGGCACAGATACGCAGTATTTT. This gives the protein CASRRDRGTDTQYF.

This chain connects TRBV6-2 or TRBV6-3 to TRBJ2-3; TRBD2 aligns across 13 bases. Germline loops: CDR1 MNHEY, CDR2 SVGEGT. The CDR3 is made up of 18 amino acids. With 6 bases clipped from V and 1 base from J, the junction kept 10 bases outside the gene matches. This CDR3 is CASSSWTSGGMGTDTQYF. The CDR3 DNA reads TGTGCCAGCAGCTCCTGGACTAGCGGGGGAATGGGCACAGATACGCAGTATTTT.

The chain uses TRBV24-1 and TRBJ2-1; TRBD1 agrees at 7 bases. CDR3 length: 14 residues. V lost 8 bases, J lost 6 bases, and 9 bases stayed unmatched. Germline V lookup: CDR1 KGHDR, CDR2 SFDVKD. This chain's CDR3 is CATIDRAGGNEQFF. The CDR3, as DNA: TGTGCCACCATCGACCGGGCAGGGGGCAATGAGCAGTTCTTC.

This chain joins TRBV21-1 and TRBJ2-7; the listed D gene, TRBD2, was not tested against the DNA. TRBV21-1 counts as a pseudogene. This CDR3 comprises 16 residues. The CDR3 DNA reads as TGTGCCAGCAGCAAGAACCGGGAAGAACTACCCTACGAGCAGTACTTC. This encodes CASSKNREELPYEQYF.

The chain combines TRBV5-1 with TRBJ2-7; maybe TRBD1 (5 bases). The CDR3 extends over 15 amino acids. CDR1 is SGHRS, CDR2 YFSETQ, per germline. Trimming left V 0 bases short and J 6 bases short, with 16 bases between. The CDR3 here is CASSLEQIRAAEQYF. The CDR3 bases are TGCGCCAGCAGCTTGGAACAGATCAGGGCGGCCGAGCAGTACTTC.

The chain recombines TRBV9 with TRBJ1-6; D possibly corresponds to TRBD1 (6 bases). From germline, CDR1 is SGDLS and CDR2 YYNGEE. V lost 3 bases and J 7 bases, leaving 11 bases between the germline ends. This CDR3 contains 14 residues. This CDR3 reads CASSADSENSPLHF. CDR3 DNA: TGTGCCAGCAGCGCGGACAGCGAAAATTCACCCCTCCACTTT.

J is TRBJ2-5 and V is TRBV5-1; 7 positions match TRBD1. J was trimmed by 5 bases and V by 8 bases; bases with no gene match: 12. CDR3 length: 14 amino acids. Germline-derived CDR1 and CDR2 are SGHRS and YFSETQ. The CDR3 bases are TGCGCCAGGTTCCCACAGGGGCTGGGGGAGACCCAGTACTTC. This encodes CARFPQGLGETQYF.

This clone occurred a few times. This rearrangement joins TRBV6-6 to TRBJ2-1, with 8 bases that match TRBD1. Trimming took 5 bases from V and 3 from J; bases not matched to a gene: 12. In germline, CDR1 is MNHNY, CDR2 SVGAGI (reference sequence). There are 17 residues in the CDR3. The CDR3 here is CASSRAGLTGDYNEQFF. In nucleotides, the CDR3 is TGTGCCAGCAGTCGCGCGGGACTGACAGGGGACTACAATGAGCAGTTCTTC.

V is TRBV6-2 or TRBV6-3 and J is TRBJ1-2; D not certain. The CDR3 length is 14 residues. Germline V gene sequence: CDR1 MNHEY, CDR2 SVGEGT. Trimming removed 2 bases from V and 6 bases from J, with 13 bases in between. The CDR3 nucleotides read TGTGCCAGCAGTTACGACGGGGTGGGTAATGGCTACACCTTC. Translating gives CASSYDGVGNGYTF.

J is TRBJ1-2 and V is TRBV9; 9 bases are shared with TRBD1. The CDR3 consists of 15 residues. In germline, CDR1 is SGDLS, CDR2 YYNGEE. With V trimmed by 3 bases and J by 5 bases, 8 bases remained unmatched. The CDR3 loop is CASSATPGTGYGYTF. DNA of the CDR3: TGTGCCAGCAGCGCCACCCCCGGGACAGGGTATGGCTACACCTTC. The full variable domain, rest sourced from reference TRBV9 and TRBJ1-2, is DSGVTQTPKHLITATGQRVTLRCSPRSGDLSVYWYQQSLDQGLQFLIQYYNGEERAKGNILERFSAQQFPDLHSELNLSSLELGDSALYFCASSATPGTGYGYTFGSGTRLTVV.

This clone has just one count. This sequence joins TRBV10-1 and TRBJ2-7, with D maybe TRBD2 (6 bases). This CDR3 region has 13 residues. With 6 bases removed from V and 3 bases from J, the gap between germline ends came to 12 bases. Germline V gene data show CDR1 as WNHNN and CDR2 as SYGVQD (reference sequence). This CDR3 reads CASSGGPVYEQYF. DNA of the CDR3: TGCGCCAGCAGCGGGGGACCCGTCTACGAGCAGTACTTC.

CDR3 sequence reads: CASSIVPRVGEQFF. CDR3 in DNA: TGTGCCAGTAGTATAGTTCCCAGGGTAGGTGAGCAGTTCTTC. The chain couples TRBV19 to TRBJ2-1, with D possibly being TRBD1 (5 bases). V shed 1 base and J shed 9 bases, with 13 bases lying between them. CDR1 and CDR2 from the germline V gene are LNHDA and SQIVND (reference sequence). The CDR3 runs to 14 residues.

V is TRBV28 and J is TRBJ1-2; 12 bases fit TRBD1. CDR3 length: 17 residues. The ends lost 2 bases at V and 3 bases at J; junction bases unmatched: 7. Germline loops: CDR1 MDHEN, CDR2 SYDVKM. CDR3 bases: TGTGCCAGCAGTTTAGGTACGGGACAGGGGGCGGACTATGGCTACACCTTC. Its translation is CASSLGTGQGADYGYTF.